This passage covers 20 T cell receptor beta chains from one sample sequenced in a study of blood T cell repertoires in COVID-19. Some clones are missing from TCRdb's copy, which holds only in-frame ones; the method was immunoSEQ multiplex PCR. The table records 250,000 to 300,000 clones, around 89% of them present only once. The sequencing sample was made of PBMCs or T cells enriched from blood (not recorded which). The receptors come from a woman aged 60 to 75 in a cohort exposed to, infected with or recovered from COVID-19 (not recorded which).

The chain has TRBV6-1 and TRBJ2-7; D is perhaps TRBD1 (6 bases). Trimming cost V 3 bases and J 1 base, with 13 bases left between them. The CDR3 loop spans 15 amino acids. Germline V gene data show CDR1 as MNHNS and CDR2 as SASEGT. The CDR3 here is CASSDPMTGSYEQYF. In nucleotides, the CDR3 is TGTGCCAGCAGTGACCCCATGACAGGTTCCTACGAGCAGTACTTC.

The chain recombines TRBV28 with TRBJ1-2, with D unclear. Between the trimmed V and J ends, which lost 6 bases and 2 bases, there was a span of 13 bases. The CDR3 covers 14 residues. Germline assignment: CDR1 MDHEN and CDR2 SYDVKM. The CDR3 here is CASRYGRQNYGYTF. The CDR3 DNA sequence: TGTGCCAGCAGATACGGTCGACAAAACTATGGCTACACCTTC.

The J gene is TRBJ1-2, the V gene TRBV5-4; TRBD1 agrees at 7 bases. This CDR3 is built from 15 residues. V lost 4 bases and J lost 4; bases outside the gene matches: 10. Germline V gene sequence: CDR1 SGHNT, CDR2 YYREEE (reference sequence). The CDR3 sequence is CASSRGGQPLYGYTF. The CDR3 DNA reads TGTGCCAGCAGCCGGGGGGGACAGCCCCTCTATGGCTACACCTTC. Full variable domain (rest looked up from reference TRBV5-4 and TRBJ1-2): ETGVTQSPTHLIKTRGQQVTLRCSSQSGHNTVSWYQQALGQGPQFIFQYYREEENGRGNFPPRFSGLQFPNYSSELNVNALELDDSALYLCASSRGGQPLYGYTFGSGTRLTVV.

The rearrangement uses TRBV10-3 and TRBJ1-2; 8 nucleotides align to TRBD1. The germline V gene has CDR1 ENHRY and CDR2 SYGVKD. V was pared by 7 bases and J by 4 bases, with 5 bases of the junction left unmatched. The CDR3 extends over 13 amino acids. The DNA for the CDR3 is TGTGCCATCAAAGACAGGGGTATCTATGGCTACACCTTC. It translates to CAIKDRGIYGYTF.

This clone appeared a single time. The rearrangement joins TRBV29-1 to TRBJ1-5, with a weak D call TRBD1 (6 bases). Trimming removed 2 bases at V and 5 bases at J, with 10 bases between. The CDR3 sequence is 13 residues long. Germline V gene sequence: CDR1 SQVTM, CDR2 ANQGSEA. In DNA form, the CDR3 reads TGCAGCGTTGAAATTGCAGGGGATCAGCCCCAGCATTTT. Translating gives CSVEIAGDQPQHF.

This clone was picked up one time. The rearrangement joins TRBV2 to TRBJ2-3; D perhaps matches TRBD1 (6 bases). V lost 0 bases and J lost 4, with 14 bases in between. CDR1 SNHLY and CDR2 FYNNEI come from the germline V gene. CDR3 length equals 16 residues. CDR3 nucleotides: TGTGCCAGCAGTGAAGCGAAGGGGGTTGTCTCAGATACGCAGTATTTT. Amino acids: CASSEAKGVVSDTQYF.

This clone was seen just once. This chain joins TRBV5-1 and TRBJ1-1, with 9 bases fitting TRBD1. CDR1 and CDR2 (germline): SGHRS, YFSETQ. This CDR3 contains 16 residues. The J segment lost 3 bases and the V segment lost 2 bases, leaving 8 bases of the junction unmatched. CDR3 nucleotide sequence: TGCGCCAGCAGCTTTGGACAGGGGACGGGTGACACTGAAGCTTTCTTT. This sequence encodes CASSFGQGTGDTEAFF.

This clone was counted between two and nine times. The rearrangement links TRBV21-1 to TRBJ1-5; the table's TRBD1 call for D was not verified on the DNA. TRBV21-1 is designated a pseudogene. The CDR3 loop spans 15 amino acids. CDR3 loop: CASRPGTGVNQPQHF. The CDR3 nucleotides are TGTGCCAGCAGGCCCGGGACAGGGGTGAATCAGCCCCAGCATTTT.

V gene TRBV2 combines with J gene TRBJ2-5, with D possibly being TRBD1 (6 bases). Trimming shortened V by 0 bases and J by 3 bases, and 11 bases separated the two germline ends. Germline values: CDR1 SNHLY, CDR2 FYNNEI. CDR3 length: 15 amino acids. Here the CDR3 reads CASSEASQGKETQYF. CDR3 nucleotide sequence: TGTGCCAGCAGTGAAGCGAGCCAGGGGAAAGAGACCCAGTACTTC.

The CDR3, as DNA: TGTGCCAGCAGCTTAATCCGAGGATACGAGCAGTACTTC. It yields the protein CASSLIRGYEQYF. The chain is built from TRBV11-2 and TRBJ2-7; D unclear. The germline V gene has CDR1 SGHAT and CDR2 FQNNGV. This CDR3 is built from 13 residues. The V end was cut by 2 bases, the J end by 4 bases, with 9 bases between.

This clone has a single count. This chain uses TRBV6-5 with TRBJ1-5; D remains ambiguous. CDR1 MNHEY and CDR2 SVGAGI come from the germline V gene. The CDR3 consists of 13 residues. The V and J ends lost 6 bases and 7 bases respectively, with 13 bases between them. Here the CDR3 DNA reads TGTGCCAGCAGACCCGCCCCGAGGCAGCCCCAGCATTTT. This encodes CASRPAPRQPQHF.

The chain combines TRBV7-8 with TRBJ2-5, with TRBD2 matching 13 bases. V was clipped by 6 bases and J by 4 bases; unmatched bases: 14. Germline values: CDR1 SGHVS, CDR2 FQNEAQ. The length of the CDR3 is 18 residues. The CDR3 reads CASRRTQRLAGGIETQYF. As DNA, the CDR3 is TGTGCCAGCAGGCGAACCCAAAGACTAGCGGGAGGCATAGAGACCCAGTACTTC.

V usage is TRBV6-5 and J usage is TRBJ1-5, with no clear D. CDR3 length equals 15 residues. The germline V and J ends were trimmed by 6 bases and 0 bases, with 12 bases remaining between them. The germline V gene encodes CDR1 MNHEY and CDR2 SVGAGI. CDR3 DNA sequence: TGTGCCAGCAGACGGGGTTTTATTAGCAATCAGCCCCAGCATTTT. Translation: CASRRGFISNQPQHF.

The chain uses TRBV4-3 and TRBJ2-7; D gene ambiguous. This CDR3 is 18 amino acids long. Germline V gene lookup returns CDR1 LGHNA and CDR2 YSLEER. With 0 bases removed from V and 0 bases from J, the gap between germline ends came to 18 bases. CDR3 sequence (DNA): TGCGCCAGCAGCCAAGAAGTCAGTCGCGGAGCCAGCTCCTACGAGCAGTACTTC. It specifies CASSQEVSRGASSYEQYF.

The CDR3 sequence: CAWSVLSFFRDRDLNQPQHF. The DNA for the CDR3 is TGTGCCTGGAGTGTACTAAGTTTCTTTCGGGACAGGGACCTTAATCAGCCCCAGCATTTT. This sequence joins TRBV30 and TRBJ1-5, with 9 nucleotides matching TRBD1. J gave up 4 bases and V 0 bases, and 19 bases lay outside the gene matches. Per germline, CDR1 GTSNPN and CDR2 SVGIG (reference sequence). This CDR3 region has 20 residues.

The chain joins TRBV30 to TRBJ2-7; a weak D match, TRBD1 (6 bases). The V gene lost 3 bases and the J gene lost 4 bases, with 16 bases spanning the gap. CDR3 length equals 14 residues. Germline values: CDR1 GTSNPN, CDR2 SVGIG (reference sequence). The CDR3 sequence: CAWRSLRGRYEQYF. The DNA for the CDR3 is TGTGCCTGGAGATCTCTCAGGGGAAGGTACGAGCAGTACTTC.

CDR3 coding DNA: TGTGCCAGCAGCTCGGGGAAGGGGGTGGACTATGGCTACACCTTC. Amino acids: CASSSGKGVDYGYTF. The chain combines TRBV7-9 with TRBJ1-2; tentative D call: TRBD1 (6 bases). The CDR3 runs 15 residues. The V end was cut by 4 bases, the J end by 3 bases, with 15 bases between. CDR1 and CDR2 from the germline V gene are SEHNR and FQNEAQ (reference sequence).

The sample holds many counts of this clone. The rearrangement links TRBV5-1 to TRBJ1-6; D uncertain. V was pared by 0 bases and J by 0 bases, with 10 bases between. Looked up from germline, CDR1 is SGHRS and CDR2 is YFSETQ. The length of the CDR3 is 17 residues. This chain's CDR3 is CASSLAELSSYNSPLHF. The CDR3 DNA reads TGCGCCAGCAGCTTGGCCGAGTTGAGCTCCTATAATTCACCCCTCCACTTT.

CDR3 in DNA: TGTGCCAGCAGCCTCCGGACTAGCGGGAGGGCCACAGATACGCAGTATTTT. Its protein is CASSLRTSGRATDTQYF. The rearrangement joins TRBV7-6 to TRBJ2-3, with 15 bases that match TRBD2. The ends lost 5 bases at V and 2 bases at J; junction bases unmatched: 5. The germline V gene encodes CDR1 SGHVS and CDR2 FNYEAQ. This CDR3 has 17 residues.

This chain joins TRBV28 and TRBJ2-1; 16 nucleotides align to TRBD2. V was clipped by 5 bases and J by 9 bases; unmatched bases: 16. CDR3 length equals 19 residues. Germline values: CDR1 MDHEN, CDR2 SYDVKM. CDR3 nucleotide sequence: TGTGCCAGCAGTCTACCCCCGGGACTAGCGGGAGGGGCCTACTTTGAGCAGTTCTTC. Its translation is CASSLPPGLAGGAYFEQFF.